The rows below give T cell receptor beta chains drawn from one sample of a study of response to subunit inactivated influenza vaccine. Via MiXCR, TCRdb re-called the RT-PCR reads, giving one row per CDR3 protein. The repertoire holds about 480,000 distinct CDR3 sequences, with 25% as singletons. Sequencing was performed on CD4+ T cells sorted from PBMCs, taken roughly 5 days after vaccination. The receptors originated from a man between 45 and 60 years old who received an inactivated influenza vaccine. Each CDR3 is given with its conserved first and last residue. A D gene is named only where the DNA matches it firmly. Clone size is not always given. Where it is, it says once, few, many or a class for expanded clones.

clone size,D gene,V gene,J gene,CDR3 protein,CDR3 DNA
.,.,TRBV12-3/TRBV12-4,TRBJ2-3,CASSHSDRPDTQYF,TGTGCCAGCAGTCACTCCGATAGACCAGATACGCAGTATTTT
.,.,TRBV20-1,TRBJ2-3,CSARDPHQDTQYF,TGCAGTGCTAGAGATCCCCACCAGGATACGCAGTATTTT
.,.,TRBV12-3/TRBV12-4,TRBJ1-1,CASSLLSATEAFF,TGTGCCAGCAGTTTATTGAGTGCGACTGAAGCTTTCTTT
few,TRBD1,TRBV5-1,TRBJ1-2,CASSPETPDRGRGYTF,TGCGCCAGCAGCCCGGAGACCCCTGACAGGGGGCGCGGCTACACCTTC
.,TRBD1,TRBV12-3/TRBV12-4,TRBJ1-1,CASSLGQGAVNTEAFF,TGTGCCAGCAGTTTGGGACAGGGGGCTGTGAACACTGAAGCTTTCTTT
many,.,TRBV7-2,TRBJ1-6,CASSSPRAGSPLHF,TGTGCCAGCAGCTCTCCTCGAGCTGGGTCACCCCTCCACTTT
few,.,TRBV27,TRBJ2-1,CASNQILGDNEQFF,TGTGCCAGCAATCAGATTCTCGGGGACAATGAGCAGTTCTTC
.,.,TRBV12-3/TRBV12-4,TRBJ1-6,CASSLSAVGNSPLHF,TGTGCCAGCAGTTTAAGCGCTGTGGGTAATTCACCCCTCCACTTT
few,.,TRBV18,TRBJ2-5,CASSPPDGTQETQYF,TGTGCCAGCTCACCACCGGACGGGACCCAAGAGACCCAGTACTTC
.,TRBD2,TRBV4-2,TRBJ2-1,CASSQEVSGGTEQFF,TGTGCCAGCAGCCAAGAAGTGTCGGGAGGGACAGAGCAGTTCTTC
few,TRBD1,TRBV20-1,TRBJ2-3,CSASRTGAGTDTQYF,TGCAGTGCTAGCCGGACAGGGGCCGGCACAGATACGCAGTATTTT
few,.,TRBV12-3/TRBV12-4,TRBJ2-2,CASSFPLTGGGELFF,TGTGCCAGCAGTTTCCCGCTGACAGGAGGCGGGGAGCTGTTTTTT
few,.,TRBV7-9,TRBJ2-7,CASRETGQSRGQYF,TGTGCCAGCAGAGAAACCGGACAGTCCCGGGGGCAGTACTTC
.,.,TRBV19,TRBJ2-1,CASRRDTSYNEQFF,TGTGCCAGTAGAAGGGACACCTCCTACAATGAGCAGTTCTTC
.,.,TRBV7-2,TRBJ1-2,CASSLEPQSYGYTF,TGTGCCAGCAGCTTAGAACCACAGAGCTATGGCTACACCTTC
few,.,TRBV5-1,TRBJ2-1,CASSKIAGTPLLNEQFF,TGCGCCAGCAGTAAAATCGCCGGGACTCCTCTCCTAAATGAGCAGTTCTTC